Below, 15 T cell receptor beta chains from the same sample are listed, as sequenced in a study of CD4 T cells in relation to SARS-CoV-2 and coronaviruses. Antigen specificity for these receptors is unknown. Unexposed donor CD4+ T cells date from about 2011-2018, before the COVID-19 pandemic. After about ten days of culture, CD4+ T cells were isolated. Profiled with immunoSEQ multiplex PCR; TCRdb holds only in-frame clones, not every one. The sample records around 25,000 clones, about 80% being singletons. Sequencing input: CD4+ T cells from PBMCs, cultured in vitro. The source of these receptors is a human donor in good health.

The rearrangement joins TRBV19 to TRBJ1-4; TRBD1 aligns across 9 bases. The CDR3 runs 14 residues. J gave up 5 bases and V 3 bases, and 1 base lay outside the gene matches. The germline gives CDR1 LNHDA, CDR2 SQIVND (reference sequence). The CDR3 loop reads CASSMGQGNEKLFF. Written as DNA, the CDR3 is TGTGCCAGTAGTATGGGACAGGGAAATGAAAAACTGTTTTTT.

The chain links TRBV11-2 to TRBJ1-5; no clear D. Germline V gene lookup returns CDR1 SGHAT and CDR2 FQNNGV. V was cut by 3 bases and J by 1 base, with 10 bases left in between. This CDR3 contains 15 residues. DNA for the CDR3: TGTGCCAGCAGCTTTGGTATGACGAGCAATCAGCCCCAGCATTTT. It translates to CASSFGMTSNQPQHF.

The genes are TRBV4-1 and TRBJ1-4; maybe TRBD1 (6 bases). Germline values: CDR1 MGHRA, CDR2 YSYEKL. The CDR3 is made up of 16 amino acids. V was pared by 5 bases and J by 3 bases, with 16 bases between. The CDR3 is CASSSVRGQSNEKLFF. The CDR3 coding sequence is TGCGCCAGCAGCTCCGTCAGGGGCCAGTCTAATGAAAAACTGTTTTTT.

The DNA for the CDR3 is TGTGCCAGCAGCGTAGGATCGGCACAGCTGAACACTGAAGCTTTCTTT. Its protein product is CASSVGSAQLNTEAFF. The V gene is TRBV9, the J gene TRBJ1-1; D remains unclear. V lost 0 bases to trimming and J lost 0 bases, with 12 bases between them. The CDR3 spans 16 residues. Germline V gene sequence: CDR1 SGDLS, CDR2 YYNGEE.

This chain uses TRBV7-9 with TRBJ1-1, with D possibly matching TRBD1 (6 bases). Trimming took off 1 base at V and 5 bases at J, with 11 bases between the two ends. The germline CDR1 and CDR2 sequences are SEHNR and FQNEAQ (reference sequence). CDR3 length equals 14 residues. The CDR3 here is CASSLEEGGTEAFF. CDR3 DNA sequence: TGTGCCAGCAGCTTAGAGGAGGGGGGGACTGAAGCTTTCTTT.

The J gene is TRBJ1-5, the V gene TRBV28; tentatively, D is TRBD1 (5 bases). The CDR3 consists of 14 residues. Looked up from germline, CDR1 is MDHEN and CDR2 is SYDVKM. Trimming pared 5 bases from V and 4 bases from J, leaving 12 bases between. The CDR3 coding sequence is TGTGCCAGCAGTGGGGGATCAGGGAATCAGCCCCAGCATTTT. Encoded protein: CASSGGSGNQPQHF.

In its sample, this clone was seen once. This rearrangement joins TRBV24-1 to TRBJ2-3; D is unresolved. The CDR3 has 12 amino acids. Germline V gene sequence: CDR1 KGHDR, CDR2 SFDVKD. V was trimmed by 5 bases and J by 6 bases, leaving 8 bases between them. CDR3 sequence reads: CATSVIGDTQYF. DNA for the CDR3: TGTGCCACCAGTGTAATTGGGGATACGCAGTATTTT.

The chain joins TRBV14 to TRBJ2-2, with 10 bases that match TRBD2. Trimming at V came to 4 bases and at J to 7 bases, leaving 9 bases not matched to a gene. CDR1 and CDR2 from the germline V gene are SGHDN and FVKESK. The CDR3 consists of 16 residues. In DNA form, the CDR3 reads TGTGCCAGCAGCCCCACCCTAGCGGGAGTTGGCGGGGAGCTGTTTTTT. It translates to CASSPTLAGVGGELFF.

J is TRBJ2-2 and V is TRBV19; D possibly matches TRBD1 or TRBD2 (5 bases each). CDR3 length: 13 amino acids. CDR1 is LNHDA, CDR2 SQIVND, per germline (reference sequence). The V end lost 3 bases, the J end lost 7 bases, and 9 bases lay between the germline ends. The CDR3 spells CASSIGGIGELFF. The DNA for the CDR3 is TGTGCCAGTAGTATTGGGGGAATCGGGGAGCTGTTTTTT.

The rearrangement uses TRBV9 and TRBJ2-3; 7 nucleotides agree with TRBD1. The germline gives CDR1 SGDLS, CDR2 YYNGEE. The V and J ends lost 2 bases and 11 bases, in that order; junction bases with no gene match: 14. The CDR3 consists of 15 residues. This chain's CDR3 is CASSVEGTVARGQYF. For the CDR3, the DNA is TGTGCCAGCAGCGTGGAAGGGACAGTAGCCCGGGGGCAGTATTTT. The variable domain in full, with the rest retrieved from reference TRBV9 and TRBJ2-3, is DSGVTQTPKHLITATGQRVTLRCSPRSGDLSVYWYQQSLDQGLQFLIQYYNGEERAKGNILERFSAQQFPDLHSELNLSSLELGDSALYFCASSVEGTVARGQYFGPGTRLTVL.

The CDR3 coding sequence is TGTGCCACCAGTGGCTATGGGACTAGCGGGAGTTTATCCTACAATGAGCAGTTCTTC. Translated, it gives CATSGYGTSGSLSYNEQFF. V gene TRBV24-1 combines with J gene TRBJ2-1, with TRBD2 matching 14 bases. This CDR3 has 19 amino acids. The V and J ends lost 5 bases and 1 base, in that order; junction bases with no gene match: 9. Germline CDR1 and CDR2: KGHDR and SFDVKD.

The rearrangement links TRBV18 to TRBJ2-7; tentatively, D is TRBD1 or TRBD2 (5 bases each). The CDR3 sequence is 18 residues long. With 3 bases removed from V and 4 bases from J, the gap between germline ends came to 25 bases. Germline assignment: CDR1 KGHSH and CDR2 LQKENI. CDR3 sequence: CASSPGQGGSGRDYEQYF. CDR3 sequence (DNA): TGTGCCAGCTCACCGGGCCAGGGTGGATCGGGACGAGATTACGAGCAGTACTTC.

The sample holds a few counts of this clone. V gene TRBV5-1 combines with J gene TRBJ2-1; no firm D call. V lost 4 bases to trimming and J lost 8 bases, with 13 bases between them. Per the germline V gene, CDR1 is SGHRS and CDR2 is YFSETQ. This CDR3 has 13 residues. The CDR3 region is CASSDPPGHEQFF. As DNA, the CDR3 is TGCGCCAGCAGCGATCCTCCTGGCCATGAGCAGTTCTTC.

J is TRBJ1-1 and V is TRBV28; D might be TRBD1 (5 bases). Trimming pared 7 bases from V and 3 bases from J, leaving 9 bases between. This CDR3 has 12 amino acids. Germline CDR1 is MDHEN and CDR2 is SYDVKM. The CDR3 region has the DNA TGTGCCAGCAACGCGGGACACACTGAAGCTTTCTTT. Protein sequence: CASNAGHTEAFF.

J is TRBJ2-7 and V is TRBV11-2, with 7 bases identical to TRBD1. Germline lookup yields CDR1 SGHAT and CDR2 FQNNGV. Trimming took 1 base from V and 3 from J; bases not matched to a gene: 6. This CDR3 is built from 15 residues. CDR3 loop: CASSLGGTASYEQYF. In nucleotides, the CDR3 is TGTGCCAGCAGCTTAGGGGGGACAGCCAGCTACGAGCAGTACTTC.